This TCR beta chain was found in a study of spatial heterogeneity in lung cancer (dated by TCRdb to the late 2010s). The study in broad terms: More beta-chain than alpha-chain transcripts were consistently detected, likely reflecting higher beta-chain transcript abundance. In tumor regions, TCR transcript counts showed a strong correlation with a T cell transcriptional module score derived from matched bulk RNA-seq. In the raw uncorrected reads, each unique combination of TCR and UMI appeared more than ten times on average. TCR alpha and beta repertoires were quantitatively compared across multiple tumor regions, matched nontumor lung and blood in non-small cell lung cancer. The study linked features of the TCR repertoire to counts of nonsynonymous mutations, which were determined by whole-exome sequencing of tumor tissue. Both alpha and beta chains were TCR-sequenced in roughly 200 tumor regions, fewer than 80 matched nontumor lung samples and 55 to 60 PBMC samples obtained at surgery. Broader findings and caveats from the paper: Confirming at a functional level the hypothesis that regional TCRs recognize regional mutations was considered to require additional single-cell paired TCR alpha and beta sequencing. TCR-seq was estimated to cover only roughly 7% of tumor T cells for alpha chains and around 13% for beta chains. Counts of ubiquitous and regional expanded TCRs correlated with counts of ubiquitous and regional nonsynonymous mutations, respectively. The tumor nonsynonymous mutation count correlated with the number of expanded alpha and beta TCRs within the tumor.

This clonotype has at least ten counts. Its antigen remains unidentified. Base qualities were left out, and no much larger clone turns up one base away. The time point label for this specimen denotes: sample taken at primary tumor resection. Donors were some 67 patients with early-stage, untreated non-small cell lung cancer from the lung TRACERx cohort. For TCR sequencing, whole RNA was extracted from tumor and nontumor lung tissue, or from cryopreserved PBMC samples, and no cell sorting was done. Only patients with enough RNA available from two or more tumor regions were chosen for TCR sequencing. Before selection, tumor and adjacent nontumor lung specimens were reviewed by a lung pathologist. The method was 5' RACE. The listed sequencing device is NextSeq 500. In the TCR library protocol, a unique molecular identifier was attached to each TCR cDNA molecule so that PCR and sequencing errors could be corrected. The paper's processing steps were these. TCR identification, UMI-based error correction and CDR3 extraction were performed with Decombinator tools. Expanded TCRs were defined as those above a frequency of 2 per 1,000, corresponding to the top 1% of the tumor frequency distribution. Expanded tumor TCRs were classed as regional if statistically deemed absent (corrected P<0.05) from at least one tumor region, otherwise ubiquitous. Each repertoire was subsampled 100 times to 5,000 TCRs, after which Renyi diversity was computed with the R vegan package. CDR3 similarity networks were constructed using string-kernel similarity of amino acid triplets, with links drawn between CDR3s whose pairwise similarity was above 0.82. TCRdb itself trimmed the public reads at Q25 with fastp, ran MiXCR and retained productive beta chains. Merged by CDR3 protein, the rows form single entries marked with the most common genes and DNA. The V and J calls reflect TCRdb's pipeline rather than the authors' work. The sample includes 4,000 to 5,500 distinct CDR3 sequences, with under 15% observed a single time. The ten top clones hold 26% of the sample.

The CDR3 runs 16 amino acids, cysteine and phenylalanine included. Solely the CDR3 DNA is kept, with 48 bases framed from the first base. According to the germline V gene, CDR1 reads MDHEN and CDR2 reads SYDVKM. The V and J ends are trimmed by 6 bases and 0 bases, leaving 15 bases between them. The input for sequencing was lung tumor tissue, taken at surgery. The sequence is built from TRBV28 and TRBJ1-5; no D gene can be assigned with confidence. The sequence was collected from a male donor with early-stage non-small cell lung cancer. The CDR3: CASSPAGRDSNQPQHF. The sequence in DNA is TGTGCCAGCAGCCCTGCCGGGAGGGATAGCAATCAGCCCCAGCATTTT.